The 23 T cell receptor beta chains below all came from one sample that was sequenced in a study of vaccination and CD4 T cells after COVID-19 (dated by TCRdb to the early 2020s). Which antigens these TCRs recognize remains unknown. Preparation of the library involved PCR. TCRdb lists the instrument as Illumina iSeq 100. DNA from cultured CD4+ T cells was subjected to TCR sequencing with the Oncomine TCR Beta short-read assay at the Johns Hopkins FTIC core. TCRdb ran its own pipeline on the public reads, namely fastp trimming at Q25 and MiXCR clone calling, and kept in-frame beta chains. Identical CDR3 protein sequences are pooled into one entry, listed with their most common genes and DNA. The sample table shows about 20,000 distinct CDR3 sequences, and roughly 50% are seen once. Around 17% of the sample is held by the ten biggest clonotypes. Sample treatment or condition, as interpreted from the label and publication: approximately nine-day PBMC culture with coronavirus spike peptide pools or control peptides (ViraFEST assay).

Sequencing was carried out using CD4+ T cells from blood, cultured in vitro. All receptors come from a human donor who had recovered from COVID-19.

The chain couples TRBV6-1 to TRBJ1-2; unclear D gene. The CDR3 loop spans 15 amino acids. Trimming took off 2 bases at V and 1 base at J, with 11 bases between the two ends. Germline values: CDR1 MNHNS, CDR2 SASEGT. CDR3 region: CASSESRWSNYGYTF. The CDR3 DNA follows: TGTGCCAGCAGTGAATCCAGGTGGAGTAACTATGGCTACACCTTC.

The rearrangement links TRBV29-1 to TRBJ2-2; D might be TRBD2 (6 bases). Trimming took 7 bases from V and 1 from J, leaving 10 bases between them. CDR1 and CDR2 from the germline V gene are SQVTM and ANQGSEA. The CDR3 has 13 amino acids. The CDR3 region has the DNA TGCAGCGGGGGGGACCTGAACACCGGGGAGCTGTTTTTT. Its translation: CSGGDLNTGELFF.

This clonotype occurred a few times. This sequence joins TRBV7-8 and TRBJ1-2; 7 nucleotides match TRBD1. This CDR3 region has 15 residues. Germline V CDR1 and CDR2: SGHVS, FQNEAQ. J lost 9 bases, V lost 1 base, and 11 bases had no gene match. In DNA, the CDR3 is TGTGCCAGCAGCTTAGAGGGACAGCCTATGGGACGCTACACCTTC. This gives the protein CASSLEGQPMGRYTF.

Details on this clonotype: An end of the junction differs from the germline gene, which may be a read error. The CDR3 region has the DNA TGTGCCAGCAGCTTAAGTCTTCAGCCCGTAAACTTC. This translates into CASSLSLQPVNF. This chain joins TRBV7-9 and TRBJ2-7; no clear D. This CDR3 comprises 12 residues. In germline, CDR1 is SEHNR, CDR2 FQNEAQ (reference sequence).

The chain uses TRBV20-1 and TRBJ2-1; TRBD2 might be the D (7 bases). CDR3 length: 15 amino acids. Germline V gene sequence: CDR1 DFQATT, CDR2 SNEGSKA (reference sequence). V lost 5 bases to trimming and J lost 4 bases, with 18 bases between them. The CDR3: CSAFSSGQPYNEQFF. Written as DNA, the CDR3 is TGCAGTGCTTTCTCTAGCGGACAGCCTTACAATGAGCAGTTCTTC.

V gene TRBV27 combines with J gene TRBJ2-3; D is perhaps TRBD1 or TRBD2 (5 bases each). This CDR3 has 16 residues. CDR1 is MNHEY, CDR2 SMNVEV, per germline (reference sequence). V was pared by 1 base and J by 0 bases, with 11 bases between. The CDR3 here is CASSLFGALSTDTQYF. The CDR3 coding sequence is TGTGCCAGCAGTTTATTCGGGGCTCTAAGCACAGATACGCAGTATTTT.

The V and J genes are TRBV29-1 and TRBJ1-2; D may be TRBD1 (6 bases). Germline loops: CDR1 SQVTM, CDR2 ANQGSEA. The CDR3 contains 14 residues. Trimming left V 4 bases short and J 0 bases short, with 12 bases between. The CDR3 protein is CSVAGGSANYGYTF. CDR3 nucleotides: TGCAGCGTTGCCGGGGGCAGCGCTAACTATGGCTACACCTTC. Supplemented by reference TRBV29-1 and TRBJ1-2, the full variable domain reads SAVISQKPSRDICQRGTSLTIQCQVDSQVTMMFWYRQQPGQSLTLIATANQGSEATYESGFVIDKFPISRPNLTFSTLTVSNMSPEDSSIYLCSVAGGSANYGYTFGSGTRLTVV.

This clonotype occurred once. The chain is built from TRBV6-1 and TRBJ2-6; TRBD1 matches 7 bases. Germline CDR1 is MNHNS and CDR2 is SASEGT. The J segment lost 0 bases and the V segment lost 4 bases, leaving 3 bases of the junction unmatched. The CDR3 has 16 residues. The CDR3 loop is CASSGTGGSGANVLTF. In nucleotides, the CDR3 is TGTGCCAGCAGTGGGACAGGCGGCTCTGGGGCCAACGTCCTGACTTTC.

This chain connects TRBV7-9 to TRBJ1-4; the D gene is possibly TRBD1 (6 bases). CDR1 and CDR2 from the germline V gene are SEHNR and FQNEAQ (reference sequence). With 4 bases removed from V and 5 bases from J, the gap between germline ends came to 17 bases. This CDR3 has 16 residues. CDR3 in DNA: TGTGCCAGCAGCTGGGAGATGATCGGACAGAATGAAAAACTGTTTTTT. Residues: CASSWEMIGQNEKLFF.

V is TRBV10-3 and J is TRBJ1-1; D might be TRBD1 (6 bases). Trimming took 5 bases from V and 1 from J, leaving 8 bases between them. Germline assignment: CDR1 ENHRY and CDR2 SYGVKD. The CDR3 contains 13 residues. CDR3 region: CAISTDRNTEAFF. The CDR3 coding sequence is TGTGCCATCAGTACGGACAGGAACACTGAAGCTTTCTTT.

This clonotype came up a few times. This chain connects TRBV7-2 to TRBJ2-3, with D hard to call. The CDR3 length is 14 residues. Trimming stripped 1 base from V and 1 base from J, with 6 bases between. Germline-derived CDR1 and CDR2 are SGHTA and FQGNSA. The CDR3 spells CASSLVGGTDTQYF. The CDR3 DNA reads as TGTGCCAGCAGCTTAGTCGGAGGCACAGATACGCAGTATTTT.

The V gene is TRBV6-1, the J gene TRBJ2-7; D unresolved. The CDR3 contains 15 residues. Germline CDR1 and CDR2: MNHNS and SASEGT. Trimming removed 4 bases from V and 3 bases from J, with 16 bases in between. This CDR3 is CASSGVATGGYEQYF. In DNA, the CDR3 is TGTGCCAGCAGTGGGGTGGCCACCGGCGGCTACGAGCAGTACTTC.

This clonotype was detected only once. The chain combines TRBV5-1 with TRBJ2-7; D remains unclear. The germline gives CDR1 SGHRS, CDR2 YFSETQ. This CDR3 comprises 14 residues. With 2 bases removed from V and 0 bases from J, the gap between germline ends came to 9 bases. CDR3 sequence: CASSLGSVSYEQYF. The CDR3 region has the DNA TGCGCCAGCAGCTTAGGGTCTGTCTCCTACGAGCAGTACTTC.

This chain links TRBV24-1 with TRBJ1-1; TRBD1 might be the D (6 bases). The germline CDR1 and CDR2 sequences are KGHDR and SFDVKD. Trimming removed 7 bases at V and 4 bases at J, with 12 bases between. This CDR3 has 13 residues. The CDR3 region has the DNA TGTGCCACCAGACAGGGATCAGGCACTGAAGCTTTCTTT. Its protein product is CATRQGSGTEAFF.

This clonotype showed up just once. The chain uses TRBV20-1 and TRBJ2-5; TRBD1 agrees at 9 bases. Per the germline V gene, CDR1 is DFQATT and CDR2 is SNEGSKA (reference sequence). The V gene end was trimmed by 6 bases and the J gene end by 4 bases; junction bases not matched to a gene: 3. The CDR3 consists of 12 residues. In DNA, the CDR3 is TGCAGTGCGGGACAGGGCCGAGAGACCCAGTACTTC. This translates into CSAGQGRETQYF.

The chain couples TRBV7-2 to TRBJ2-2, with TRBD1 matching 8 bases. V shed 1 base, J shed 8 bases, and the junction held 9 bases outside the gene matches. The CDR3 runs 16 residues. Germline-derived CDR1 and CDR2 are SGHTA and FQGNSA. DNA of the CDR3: TGTGCCAGCAGCTTAGGGTCAGGGGGCGCTTTGGGGGAGCTGTTTTTT. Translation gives CASSLGSGGALGELFF.

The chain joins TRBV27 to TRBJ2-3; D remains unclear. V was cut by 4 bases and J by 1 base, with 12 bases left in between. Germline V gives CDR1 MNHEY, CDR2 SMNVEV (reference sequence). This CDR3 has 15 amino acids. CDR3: CASSSGMTRTDTQYF. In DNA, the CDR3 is TGTGCCAGCAGTTCGGGTATGACCCGCACAGATACGCAGTATTTT.

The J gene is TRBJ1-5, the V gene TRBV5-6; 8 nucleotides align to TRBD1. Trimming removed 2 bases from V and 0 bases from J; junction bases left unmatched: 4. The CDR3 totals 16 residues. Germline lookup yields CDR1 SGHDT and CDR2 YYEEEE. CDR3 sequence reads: CASSFRQGLSNQPQHF. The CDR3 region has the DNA TGTGCCAGCAGCTTCAGACAGGGGCTTAGCAATCAGCCCCAGCATTTT. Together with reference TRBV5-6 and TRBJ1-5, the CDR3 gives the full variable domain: DAGVTQSPTHLIKTRGQQVTLRCSPKSGHDTVSWYQQALGQGPQFIFQYYEEEERQRGNFPDRFSGHQFPNYSSELNVNALLLGDSALYLCASSFRQGLSNQPQHFGDGTRLSIL.

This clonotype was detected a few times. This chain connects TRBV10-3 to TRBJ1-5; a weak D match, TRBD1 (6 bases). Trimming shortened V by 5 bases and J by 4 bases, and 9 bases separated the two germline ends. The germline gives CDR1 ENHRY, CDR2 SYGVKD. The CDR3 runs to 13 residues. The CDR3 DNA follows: TGTGCCATCAGTCAGGGGATTAATCAGCCCCAGCATTTT. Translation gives CAISQGINQPQHF.

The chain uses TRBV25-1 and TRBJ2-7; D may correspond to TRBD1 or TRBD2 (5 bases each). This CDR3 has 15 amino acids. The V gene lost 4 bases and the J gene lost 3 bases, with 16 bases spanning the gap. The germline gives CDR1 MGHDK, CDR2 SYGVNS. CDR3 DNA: TGTGCCAGCAGTGTCACGGGGCTAGGTCGCTACGAGCAGTACTTC. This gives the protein CASSVTGLGRYEQYF.

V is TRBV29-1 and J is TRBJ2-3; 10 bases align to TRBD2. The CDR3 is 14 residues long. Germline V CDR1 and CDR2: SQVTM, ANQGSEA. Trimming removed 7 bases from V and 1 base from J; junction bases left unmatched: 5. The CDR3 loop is CSALAGGGTDTQYF. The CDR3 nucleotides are TGCAGCGCCTTAGCGGGAGGAGGCACAGATACGCAGTATTTT.

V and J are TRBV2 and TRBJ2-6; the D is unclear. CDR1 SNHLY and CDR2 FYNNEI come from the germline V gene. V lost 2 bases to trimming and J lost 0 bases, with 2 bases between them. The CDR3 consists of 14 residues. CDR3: CASSESSGANVLTF. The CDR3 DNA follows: TGTGCCAGCAGTGAAAGCTCTGGGGCCAACGTCCTGACTTTC.

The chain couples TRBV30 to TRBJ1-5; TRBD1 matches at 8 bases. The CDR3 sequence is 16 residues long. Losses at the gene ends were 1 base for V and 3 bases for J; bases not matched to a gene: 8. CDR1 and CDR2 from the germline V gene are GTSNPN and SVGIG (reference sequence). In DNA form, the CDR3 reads TGTGCCTGGAGTGCCATGGGGCAGGGGGCCAATCAGCCCCAGCATTTT. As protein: CAWSAMGQGANQPQHF. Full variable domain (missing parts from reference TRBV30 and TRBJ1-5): SQTIHQWPATLVQPVGSPLSLECTVEGTSNPNLYWYRQAAGRGLQLLFYSVGIGQISSEVPQNLSASRPQDRQFILSSKKLLLSDSGFYLCAWSAMGQGANQPQHFGDGTRLSIL.